This T cell receptor (beta chain) was observed in a study of blood T cell repertoires in COVID-19. About the study: T cells, B-cell-depleted T cells, or PBMCs provided the cDNA or gDNA that served as material.

The V end lost 4 bases, the J end lost 0 bases, and 13 bases lay between the germline ends. The V gene's germline CDR1 is LGHDT and CDR2 YNNKEL (reference sequence). This CDR3 comprises 15 residues. Original methodology: It was from reference gene primer amplification that nucleated cell counts were estimated. Assay: immunoSEQ multiplex PCR; the TCRdb copy retains only in-frame clones and omits some. V and J calls and clone size are those listed in that table; D and trimming were worked out from the DNA. The table includes 84,000 or so clones, 75% to 85% detected once. The sequenced sample consisted of peripheral blood. V is TRBV3-1 (or the pseudogene TRBV3-2) and J is TRBJ2-7; TRBD2 is a possible D gene (5 bases). This TCR was sampled from a woman aged 80 or over with acute or convalescent COVID-19. The CDR3 DNA reads TGTGCCAGCAGCCCGGACTTCCTTAGCTCCTACGAGCAGTACTTC. It codes for CASSPDFLSSYEQYF.